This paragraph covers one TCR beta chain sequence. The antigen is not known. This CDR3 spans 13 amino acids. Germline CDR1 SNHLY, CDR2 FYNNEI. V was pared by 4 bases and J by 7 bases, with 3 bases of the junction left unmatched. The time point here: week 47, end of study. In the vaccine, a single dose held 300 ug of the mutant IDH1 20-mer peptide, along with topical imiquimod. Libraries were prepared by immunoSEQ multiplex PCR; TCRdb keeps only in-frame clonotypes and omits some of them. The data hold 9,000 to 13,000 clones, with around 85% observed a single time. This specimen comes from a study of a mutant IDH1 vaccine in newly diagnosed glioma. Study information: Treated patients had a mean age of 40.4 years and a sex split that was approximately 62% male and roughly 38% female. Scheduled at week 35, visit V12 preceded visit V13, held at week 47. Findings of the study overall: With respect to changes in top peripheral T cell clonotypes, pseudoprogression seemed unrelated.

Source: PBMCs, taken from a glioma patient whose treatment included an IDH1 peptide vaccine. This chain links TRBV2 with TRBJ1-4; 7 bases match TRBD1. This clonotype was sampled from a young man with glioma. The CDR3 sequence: CASSGQGVEKLFF. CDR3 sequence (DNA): TGTGCCAGCAGTGGGCAGGGGGTTGAAAAACTGTTTTTT.